The rows below give T cell receptor beta chains drawn from one sample of a study of shared clonotypes between healthy human individuals. The data were produced by immunoSEQ multiplex PCR, yet TCRdb's version contains in-frame clones alone and is incomplete. The sample includes about 2.5 million clones, around 90% of them seen just once. Sequenced: naive CD4+ T cells from PBMCs. The receptors shown here come from a man in his late teens or twenties in good health. Some clones in this sample may be carry-over from other donors' samples. Each CDR3 is given with its conserved first and last residue. A D gene is named only where the DNA matches it firmly. The size of a clone is reported for some rows only, either as once, few or many, or as a class for expanded clones.

D: TRBD1
size: NA
J: TRBJ2-5
length: 13
V: TRBV6-5
CDR3: CASSPSGGSGQYF
DNA: TGTGCCAGCAGTCCCTCAGGGGGTAGTGGCCAGTACTTC

D: NA
size: NA
J: TRBJ2-7
length: 14
V: TRBV10-2
CDR3: CASSDPRQGYEQYF
DNA: TGCGCCAGCAGTGACCCCAGGCAGGGGTACGAGCAGTACTTC

D: NA
size: NA
J: TRBJ1-2
length: 13
V: TRBV28
CDR3: CASSLRAGYGYTF
DNA: TGTGCCAGCAGTTTGAGAGCAGGGTATGGCTACACCTTC

D: NA
size: NA
J: TRBJ1-1
length: 15
V: TRBV5-4
CDR3: CASSLANGGAAEAFF
DNA: TGTGCCAGCAGCTTGGCCAACGGGGGGGCCGCTGAAGCTTTCTTT

D: NA
size: NA
J: TRBJ1-5
length: 15
V: TRBV7-2
CDR3: CASSLGGTERQPQHF
DNA: TGTGCCAGCAGCTTAGGGGGGACCGAACGTCAGCCCCAGCATTTT

D: NA
size: NA
J: TRBJ2-1
length: 14
V: TRBV6-6
CDR3: CASIDRVAGDEQFF
DNA: TGTGCCAGCATCGACAGGGTGGCGGGGGATGAGCAGTTCTTC

D: NA
size: NA
J: TRBJ2-7
length: 12
V: TRBV4-2
CDR3: CASSQGPREQYF
DNA: TGTGCCAGCAGCCAAGGTCCCAGGGAGCAGTACTTC

D: NA
size: once
J: TRBJ2-2
length: 14
V: TRBV27
CDR3: CASSLYRAPGELFF
DNA: TGTGCCAGCAGTTTATACAGGGCCCCCGGGGAGCTGTTTTTT

D: NA
size: NA
J: TRBJ2-5
length: 13
V: TRBV29-1
CDR3: CSVAGQYQETQYF
DNA: TGCAGCGTCGCGGGACAATACCAAGAGACCCAGTACTTC

D: NA
size: NA
J: TRBJ1-3
length: 14
V: TRBV6-6
CDR3: CASSTAVSGNTIYF
DNA: TGTGCCAGCAGCACGGCCGTCTCTGGAAACACCATATATTTT

D: NA
size: NA
J: TRBJ2-7
length: 15
V: TRBV18
CDR3: CASSPPTGSGDEQYF
DNA: TGTGCCAGCTCACCCCCGACAGGATCCGGTGACGAGCAGTACTTC

D: TRBD2
size: NA
J: TRBJ2-7
length: 14
V: TRBV28
CDR3: CASSMTSGSHEQYF
DNA: TGTGCCAGCAGTATGACTAGCGGGAGCCACGAGCAGTACTTC

D: TRBD2
size: NA
J: TRBJ2-2
length: 15
V: TRBV4-2
CDR3: CASSQDPGGTGELFF
DNA: TGTGCCAGCAGCCAAGATCCGGGGGGCACCGGGGAGCTGTTTTTT

D: NA
size: NA
J: TRBJ2-1
length: 13
V: TRBV6-6
CDR3: CASSDRRDNEQFF
DNA: TGTGCCAGCAGTGATCGACGCGACAATGAGCAGTTCTTC

D: NA
size: NA
J: TRBJ1-4
length: 13
V: TRBV30
CDR3: CAWNGGKWEKLFF
DNA: TGTGCCTGGAATGGGGGGAAGTGGGAAAAACTGTTTTTT

D: NA
size: NA
J: TRBJ2-3
length: 14
V: TRBV11-3
CDR3: CASSLGGATDTQYF
DNA: TGTGCCAGCAGCTTAGGTGGGGCCACAGATACGCAGTATTTT

D: TRBD2
size: NA
J: TRBJ2-3
length: 15
V: TRBV6-5
CDR3: CASTSTGTTSDTQYF
DNA: TGTGCCAGCACTTCGACCGGGACTACGTCAGATACGCAGTATTTT

D: NA
size: NA
J: TRBJ2-2
length: 14
V: TRBV2
CDR3: CASRDGTGTGELFF
DNA: TGTGCCAGCAGAGATGGGACTGGAACCGGGGAGCTGTTTTTT

D: TRBD1
size: NA
J: TRBJ1-2
length: 15
V: TRBV6-6
CDR3: CASSSQGALAYGYTF
DNA: TGTGCCAGCAGTTCCCAGGGGGCGCTTGCCTATGGCTACACCTTC

D: TRBD1
size: NA
J: TRBJ2-7
length: 13
V: TRBV18
CDR3: CASSQNTGDEQYF
DNA: TGTGCCAGCTCACAAAATACAGGGGACGAGCAGTACTTC

D: TRBD1
size: NA
J: TRBJ2-3
length: 14
V: TRBV6-6
CDR3: CASTWDRATDTQYF
DNA: TGTGCCAGCACTTGGGACAGGGCCACAGATACGCAGTATTTT

D: NA
size: NA
J: TRBJ2-1
length: 13
V: TRBV28
CDR3: CASRGYSYNEQFF
DNA: TGTGCCAGCCGGGGATACTCCTACAATGAGCAGTTCTTC

D: NA
size: NA
J: TRBJ2-7
length: 19
V: TRBV11-2
CDR3: CASSLDPRASAPFSYEQYF
DNA: TGTGCCAGCAGCTTAGACCCCCGGGCTAGCGCGCCCTTCTCCTACGAGCAGTACTTC

D: NA
size: NA
J: TRBJ1-1
length: 14
V: TRBV6-6
CDR3: CASSYWGGDTEAFF
DNA: TGTGCCAGCAGTTACTGGGGAGGAGACACTGAAGCTTTCTTT

D: NA
size: NA
J: TRBJ1-3
length: 15
V: TRBV7-9
CDR3: CASSPRGGPGNTIYF
DNA: TGTGCCAGCAGCCCACGCGGGGGACCTGGAAACACCATATATTTT

D: NA
size: NA
J: TRBJ1-2
length: 14
V: TRBV28
CDR3: CASSLPQESYGYTF
DNA: TGTGCCAGCAGTCTACCGCAGGAAAGCTATGGCTACACCTTC

D: NA
size: NA
J: TRBJ2-1
length: 13
V: TRBV6-5
CDR3: CASSFEGPNEQFF
DNA: TGTGCCAGCAGTTTTGAGGGGCCCAATGAGCAGTTCTTC

D: NA
size: NA
J: TRBJ2-7
length: 17
V: TRBV5-1
CDR3: CASSLEGSASVAYEQYF
DNA: TGCGCCAGCAGCTTGGAAGGGTCAGCCTCGGTCGCCTACGAGCAGTACTTC

D: NA
size: NA
J: TRBJ2-2
length: 16
V: TRBV7-3
CDR3: CASSLMSTSGTGELFF
DNA: TGTGCCAGCAGCTTAATGAGCACCTCGGGGACCGGGGAGCTGTTTTTT

D: NA
size: once
J: TRBJ2-4
length: 17
V: TRBV4-1
CDR3: CASSQEPAPGAKNIQYF
DNA: TGCGCCAGCAGCCAAGAACCAGCCCCCGGGGCCAAAAACATTCAGTACTTC

D: NA
size: NA
J: TRBJ2-1
length: 15
V: TRBV6-5
CDR3: CASSISGSSYNEQFF
DNA: TGTGCCAGCAGCATTAGCGGCAGCTCCTACAATGAGCAGTTCTTC

D: TRBD1
size: NA
J: TRBJ2-4
length: 15
V: TRBV5-4
CDR3: CASSFAGDRGNIQYF
DNA: TGTGCCAGCAGCTTCGCCGGCGACAGGGGAAACATTCAGTACTTC

D: NA
size: NA
J: TRBJ2-7
length: 14
V: TRBV15
CDR3: CATSTGVISYEQYF
DNA: TGTGCCACCAGCACCGGGGTTATTTCCTACGAGCAGTACTTC

D: NA
size: NA
J: TRBJ1-2
length: 14
V: TRBV9
CDR3: CASSPGTENYGYTF
DNA: TGTGCCAGCAGCCCAGGGACGGAAAACTATGGCTACACCTTC